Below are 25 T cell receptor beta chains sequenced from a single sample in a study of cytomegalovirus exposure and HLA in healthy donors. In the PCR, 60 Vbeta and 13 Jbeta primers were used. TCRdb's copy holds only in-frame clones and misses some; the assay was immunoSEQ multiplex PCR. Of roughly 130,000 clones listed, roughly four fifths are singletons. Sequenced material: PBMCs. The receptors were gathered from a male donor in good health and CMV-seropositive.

Here the CDR3 reads CASSLWQGNEKLFF. CDR3 nucleotide sequence: TGTGCCAGCAGTTTATGGCAGGGGAATGAAAAACTGTTTTTT. The chain recombines TRBV6-5 with TRBJ1-4, with D maybe TRBD1 (6 bases). The germline V gene encodes CDR1 MNHEY and CDR2 SVGAGI. The CDR3 spans 14 residues. The ends were cut back, 4 bases at V and 5 bases at J, with 11 bases in the middle.

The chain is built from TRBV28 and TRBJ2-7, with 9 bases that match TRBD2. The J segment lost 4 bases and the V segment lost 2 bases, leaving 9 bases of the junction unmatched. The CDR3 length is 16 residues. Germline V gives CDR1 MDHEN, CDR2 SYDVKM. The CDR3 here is CASSLPLAGRGYEQYF. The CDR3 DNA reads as TGTGCCAGCAGTTTACCCCTAGCGGGAAGGGGTTACGAGCAGTACTTC.

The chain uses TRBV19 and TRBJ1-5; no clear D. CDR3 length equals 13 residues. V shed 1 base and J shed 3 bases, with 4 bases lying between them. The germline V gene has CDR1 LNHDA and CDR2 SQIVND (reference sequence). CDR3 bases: TGTGCCAGTAGTATAGCAGACAATCAGCCCCAGCATTTT. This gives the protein CASSIADNQPQHF.

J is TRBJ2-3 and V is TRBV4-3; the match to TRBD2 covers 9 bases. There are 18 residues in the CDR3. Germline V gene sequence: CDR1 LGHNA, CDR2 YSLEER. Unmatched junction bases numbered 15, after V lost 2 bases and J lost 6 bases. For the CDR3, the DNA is TGCGCCAGCAGCCAAACGACCGCGGGAGGGCCGATTGGGGATACGCAGTATTTT. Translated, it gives CASSQTTAGGPIGDTQYF.

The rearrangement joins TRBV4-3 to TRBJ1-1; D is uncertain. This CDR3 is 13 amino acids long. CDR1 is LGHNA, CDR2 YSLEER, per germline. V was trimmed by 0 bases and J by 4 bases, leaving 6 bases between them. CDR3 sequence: CASSQEGVTEAFF. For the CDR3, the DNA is TGCGCCAGCAGCCAAGAGGGCGTCACTGAAGCTTTCTTT.

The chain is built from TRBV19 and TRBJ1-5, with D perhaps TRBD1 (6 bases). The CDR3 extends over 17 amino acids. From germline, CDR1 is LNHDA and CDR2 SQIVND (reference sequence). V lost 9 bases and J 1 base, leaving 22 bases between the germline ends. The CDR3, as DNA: TGTGCCAGCCTATTGGGTCCCCTAACAGGGAGCAATCAGCCCCAGCATTTT. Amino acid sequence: CASLLGPLTGSNQPQHF. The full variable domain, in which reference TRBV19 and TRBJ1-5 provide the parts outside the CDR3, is DGGITQSPKYLFRKEGQNVTLSCEQNLNHDAMYWYRQDPGQGLRLIYYSQIVNDFQKGDIAEGYSVSREKKESFPLTVTSAQKNPTAFYLCASLLGPLTGSNQPQHFGDGTRLSIL.

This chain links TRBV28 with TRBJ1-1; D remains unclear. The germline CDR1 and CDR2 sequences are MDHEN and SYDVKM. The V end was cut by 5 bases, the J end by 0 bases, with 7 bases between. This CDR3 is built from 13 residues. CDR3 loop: CASSPSLNTEAFF. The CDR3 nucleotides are TGTGCCAGCAGTCCCAGTTTGAACACTGAAGCTTTCTTT.

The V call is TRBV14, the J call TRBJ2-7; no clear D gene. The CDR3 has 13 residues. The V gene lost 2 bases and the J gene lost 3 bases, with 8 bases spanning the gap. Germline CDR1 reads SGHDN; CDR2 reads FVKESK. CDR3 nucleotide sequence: TGTGCCAGCAGCCAAACCTCTAGCTACGAGCAGTACTTC. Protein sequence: CASSQTSSYEQYF.

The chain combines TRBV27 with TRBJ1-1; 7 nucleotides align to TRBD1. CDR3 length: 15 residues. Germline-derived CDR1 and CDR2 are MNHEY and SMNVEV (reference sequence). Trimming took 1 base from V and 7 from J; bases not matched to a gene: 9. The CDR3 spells CASSLWADRTGEAFF. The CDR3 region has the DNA TGTGCCAGCAGTTTATGGGCGGACAGGACGGGTGAAGCTTTCTTT.

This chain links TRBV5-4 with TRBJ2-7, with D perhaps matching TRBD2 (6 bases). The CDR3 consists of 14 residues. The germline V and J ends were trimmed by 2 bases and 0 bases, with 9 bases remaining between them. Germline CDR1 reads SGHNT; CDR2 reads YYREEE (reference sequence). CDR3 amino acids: CASSLVGSSYEQYF. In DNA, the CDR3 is TGTGCCAGCAGCTTAGTCGGGAGCTCCTACGAGCAGTACTTC.

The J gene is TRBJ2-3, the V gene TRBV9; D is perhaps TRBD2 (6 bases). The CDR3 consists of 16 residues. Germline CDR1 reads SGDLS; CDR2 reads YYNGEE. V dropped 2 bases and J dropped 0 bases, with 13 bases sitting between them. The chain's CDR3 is CASSVSLAQSTDTQYF. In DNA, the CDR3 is TGTGCCAGCAGCGTGAGCCTAGCGCAGAGCACAGATACGCAGTATTTT.

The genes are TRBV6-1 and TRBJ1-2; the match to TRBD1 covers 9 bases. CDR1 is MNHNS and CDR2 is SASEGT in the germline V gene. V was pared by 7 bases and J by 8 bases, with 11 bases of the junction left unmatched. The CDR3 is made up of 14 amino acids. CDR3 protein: CASKTDRGVGGYTF. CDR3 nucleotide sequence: TGTGCCAGCAAGACGGACAGGGGCGTGGGAGGCTACACCTTC.

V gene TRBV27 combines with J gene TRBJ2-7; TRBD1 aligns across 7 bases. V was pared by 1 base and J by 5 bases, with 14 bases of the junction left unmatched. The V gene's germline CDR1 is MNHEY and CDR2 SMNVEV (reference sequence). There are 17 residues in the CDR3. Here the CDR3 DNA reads TGTGCCAGCAGTTTATTTGCCGTAGCAGGGGGAATCAACGAGCAGTACTTC. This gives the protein CASSLFAVAGGINEQYF.

The CDR3 loop is CASSFTPLSSYEQYF. In DNA form, the CDR3 reads TGTGCCAGCAGCTTCACTCCCCTTAGCTCCTACGAGCAGTACTTC. This sequence joins TRBV5-8 and TRBJ2-7; D call uncertain. Germline V CDR1 and CDR2: SGHTS, YDEGEE. The CDR3 sequence is 15 residues long. V was clipped by 2 bases and J by 0 bases, with 12 bases between them.

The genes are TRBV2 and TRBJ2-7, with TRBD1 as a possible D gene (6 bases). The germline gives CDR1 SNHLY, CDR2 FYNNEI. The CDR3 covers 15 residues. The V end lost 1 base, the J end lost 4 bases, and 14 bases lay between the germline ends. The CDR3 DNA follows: TGTGCCAGCAGTGAAGGGACAGACCTTGGTTACGAGCAGTACTTC. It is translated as CASSEGTDLGYEQYF.

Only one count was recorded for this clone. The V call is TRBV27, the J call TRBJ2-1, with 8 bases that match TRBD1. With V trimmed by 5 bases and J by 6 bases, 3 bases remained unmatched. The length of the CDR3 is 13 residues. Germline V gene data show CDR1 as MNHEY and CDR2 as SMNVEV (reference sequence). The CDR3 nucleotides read TGTGCCAGCAGTCAGGGGGCGGGCAATGAGCAGTTCTTC. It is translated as CASSQGAGNEQFF.

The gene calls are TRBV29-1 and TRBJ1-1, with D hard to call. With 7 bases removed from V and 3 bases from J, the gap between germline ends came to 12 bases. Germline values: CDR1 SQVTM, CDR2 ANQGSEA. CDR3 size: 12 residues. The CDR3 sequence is CSGTEGDTEAFF. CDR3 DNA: TGCAGCGGGACGGAGGGAGACACTGAAGCTTTCTTT.

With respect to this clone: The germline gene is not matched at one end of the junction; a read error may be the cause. The CDR3 region has the DNA TGTGCCAGTAGTACCACAGGGGTTGATGGCCACACCTTC. Amino acid sequence: CASSTTGVDGHTF. The rearrangement links TRBV19 to TRBJ1-2; TRBD1 agrees at 7 bases. CDR3 length: 13 residues. CDR1 and CDR2 (germline): LNHDA, SQIVND (reference sequence).

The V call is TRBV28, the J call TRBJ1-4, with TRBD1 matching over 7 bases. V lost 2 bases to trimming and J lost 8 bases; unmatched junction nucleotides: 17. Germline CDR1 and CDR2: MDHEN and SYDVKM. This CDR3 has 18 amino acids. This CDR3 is CASSLVVGAGQDSEKLFF. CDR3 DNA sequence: TGTGCCAGCAGTTTAGTAGTCGGGGCCGGACAGGATTCGGAAAAACTGTTTTTT.

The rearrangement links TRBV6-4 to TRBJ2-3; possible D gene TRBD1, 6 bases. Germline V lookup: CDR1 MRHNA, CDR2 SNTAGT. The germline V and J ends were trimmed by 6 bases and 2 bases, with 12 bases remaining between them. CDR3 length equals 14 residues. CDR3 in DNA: TGTGCCAGCAGCGCGACAGGATCCACAGATACGCAGTATTTT. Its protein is CASSATGSTDTQYF.

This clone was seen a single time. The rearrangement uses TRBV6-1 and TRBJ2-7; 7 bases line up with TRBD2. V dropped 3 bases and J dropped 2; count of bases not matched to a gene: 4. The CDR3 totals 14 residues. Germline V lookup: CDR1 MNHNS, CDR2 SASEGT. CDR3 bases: TGTGCCAGCAGTGACCCGGGAGGTACCTACGAGCAGTACTTC. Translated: CASSDPGGTYEQYF.

In DNA form, the CDR3 reads TGTGCCAGCAGTTTATTCGGGGTATCCCCCACAGATACGCAGTATTTT. Encoded protein: CASSLFGVSPTDTQYF. J is TRBJ2-3 and V is TRBV28, with D possibly TRBD2 on 5 matching bases. Germline-derived CDR1 and CDR2 are MDHEN and SYDVKM. This CDR3 is built from 16 residues. V dropped 1 base and J dropped 2 bases, with 13 bases sitting between them. The whole variable domain, remainder taken from reference TRBV28 and TRBJ2-3, is DVKVTQSSRYLVKRTGEKVFLECVQDMDHENMFWYRQDPGLGLRLIYFSYDVKMKEKGDIPEGYSVSREKKERFSLILESASTNQTSMYLCASSLFGVSPTDTQYFGPGTRLTVL.

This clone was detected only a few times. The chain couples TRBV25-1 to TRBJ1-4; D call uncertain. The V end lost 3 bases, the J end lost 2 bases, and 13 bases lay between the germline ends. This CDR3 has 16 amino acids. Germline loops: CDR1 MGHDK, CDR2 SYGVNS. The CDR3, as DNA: TGTGCCAGCAGTGAGGGCAGGAGGCGCACTAATGAAAAACTGTTTTTT. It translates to CASSEGRRRTNEKLFF.

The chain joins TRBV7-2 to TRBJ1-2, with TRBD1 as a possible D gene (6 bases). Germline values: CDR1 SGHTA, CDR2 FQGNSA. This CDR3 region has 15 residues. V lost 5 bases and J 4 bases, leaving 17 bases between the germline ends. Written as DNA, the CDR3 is TGTGCCAGCAGCACAGGGACACGTATCGGCTATGGCTACACCTTC. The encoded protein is CASSTGTRIGYGYTF.

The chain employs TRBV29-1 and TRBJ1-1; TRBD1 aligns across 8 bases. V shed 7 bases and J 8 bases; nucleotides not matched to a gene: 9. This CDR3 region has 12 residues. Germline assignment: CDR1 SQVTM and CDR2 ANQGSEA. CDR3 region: CSASTGGAEAFF. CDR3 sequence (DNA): TGCAGCGCAAGCACAGGGGGAGCCGAAGCTTTCTTT.